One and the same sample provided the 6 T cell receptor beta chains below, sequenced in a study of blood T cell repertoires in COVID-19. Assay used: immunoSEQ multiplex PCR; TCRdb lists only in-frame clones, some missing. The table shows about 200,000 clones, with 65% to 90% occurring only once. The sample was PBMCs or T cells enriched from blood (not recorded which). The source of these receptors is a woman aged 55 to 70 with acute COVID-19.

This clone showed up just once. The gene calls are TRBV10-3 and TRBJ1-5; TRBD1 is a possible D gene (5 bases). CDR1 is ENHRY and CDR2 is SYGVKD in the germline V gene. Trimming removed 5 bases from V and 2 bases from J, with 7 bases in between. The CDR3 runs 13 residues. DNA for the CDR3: TGTGCCATCAGTTTACAGGGCAATCAGCCCCAGCATTTT. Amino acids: CAISLQGNQPQHF.

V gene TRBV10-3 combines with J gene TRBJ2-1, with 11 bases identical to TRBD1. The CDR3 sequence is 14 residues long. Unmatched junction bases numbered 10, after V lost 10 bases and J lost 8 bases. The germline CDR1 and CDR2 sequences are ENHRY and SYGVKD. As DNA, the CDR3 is TGTGCCACTGGACAGGGGGCCTCTGACGATGAGCAGTTCTTC. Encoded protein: CATGQGASDDEQFF.

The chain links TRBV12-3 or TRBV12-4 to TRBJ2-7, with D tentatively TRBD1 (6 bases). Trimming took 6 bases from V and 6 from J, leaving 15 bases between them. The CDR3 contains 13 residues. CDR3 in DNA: TGTGCCAGCAGACTAAACAGGGTGGGCGAGCAGTACTTC. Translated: CASRLNRVGEQYF.

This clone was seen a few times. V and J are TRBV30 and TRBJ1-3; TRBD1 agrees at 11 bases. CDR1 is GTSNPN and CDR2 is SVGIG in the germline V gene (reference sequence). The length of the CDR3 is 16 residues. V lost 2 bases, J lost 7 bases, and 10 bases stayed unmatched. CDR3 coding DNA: TGTGCCTGGAGTTTAACCGGGACAGGGGGATGGAACACCATATATTTT. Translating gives CAWSLTGTGGWNTIYF.

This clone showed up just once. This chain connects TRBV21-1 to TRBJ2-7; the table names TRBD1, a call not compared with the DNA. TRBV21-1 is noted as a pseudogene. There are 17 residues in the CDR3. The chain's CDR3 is CASRCSGGDRASYEQYV. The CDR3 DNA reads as TGTGCCAGCAGATGCTCGGGAGGGGACAGGGCATCCTACGAGCAGTACGTC.

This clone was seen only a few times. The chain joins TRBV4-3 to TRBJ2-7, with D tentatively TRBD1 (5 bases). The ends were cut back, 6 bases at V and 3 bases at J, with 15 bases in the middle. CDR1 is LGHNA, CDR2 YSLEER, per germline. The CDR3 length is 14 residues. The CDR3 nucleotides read TGCGCCAGCAGGGAAGATAGGGGAAACTACGAGCAGTACTTC. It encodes CASREDRGNYEQYF.